These 14 T cell receptor beta chains were sequenced from one sample in a study of blood T cell repertoires in COVID-19. Libraries were prepared by immunoSEQ multiplex PCR; TCRdb keeps only in-frame clonotypes and omits some of them. Of fewer than 350,000 clones in the sample, roughly 90% were seen once. Source material: PBMCs or T cells enriched from blood (not recorded which). These receptors were obtained from a woman aged 25 to 45 who had recovered from COVID-19.

This chain joins TRBV6-1 and TRBJ2-3; D call uncertain. Trimming removed 3 bases at V and 5 bases at J, with 9 bases between. Germline CDR1 reads MNHNS; CDR2 reads SASEGT. There are 13 residues in the CDR3. The CDR3 here is CASSDPRGDTQYF. The CDR3, as DNA: TGTGCCAGCAGTGACCCTCGAGGAGATACGCAGTATTTT.

The chain has TRBV27 and TRBJ1-6, with D hard to call. Per germline, CDR1 MNHEY and CDR2 SMNVEV (reference sequence). Between the trimmed V and J ends, which lost 8 bases and 4 bases, there was a span of 6 bases. This CDR3 spans 12 amino acids. CDR3 residues: CASPSYNSPLHF. In nucleotides, the CDR3 is TGTGCCAGCCCATCATATAATTCACCCCTCCACTTT.

This chain connects TRBV5-1 to TRBJ1-1; unclear D gene. Trimming left V 4 bases short and J 0 bases short, with 7 bases between. This CDR3 contains 13 residues. Germline V gene lookup returns CDR1 SGHRS and CDR2 YFSETQ. Here the CDR3 DNA reads TGCGCCAGCAGCGTTGGCCTGAACACTGAAGCTTTCTTT. Protein product: CASSVGLNTEAFF.

The J gene is TRBJ2-7, the V gene TRBV18; D is ambiguous. Trimming pared 3 bases from V and 0 bases from J, leaving 9 bases between. Per the germline V gene, CDR1 is KGHSH and CDR2 is LQKENI. The CDR3 covers 14 residues. The DNA for the CDR3 is TGTGCCAGCTCACCTGGCACAGCCTCCTACGAGCAGTACTTC. It codes for CASSPGTASYEQYF. Complete variable domain (other parts from reference TRBV18 and TRBJ2-7): NAGVMQNPRHLVRRRGQEARLRCSPMKGHSHVYWYRQLPEEGLKFMVYLQKENIIDESGMPKERFSAEFPKEGPSILRIQQVVRGDSAAYFCASSPGTASYEQYFGPGTRLTVT.

This chain uses TRBV7-2 with TRBJ1-2; 7 nucleotides match TRBD1. Germline CDR1 is SGHTA and CDR2 is FQGNSA. The CDR3 sequence is 15 residues long. J lost 2 bases, V lost 5 bases, and 8 bases had no gene match. The CDR3, as DNA: TGTGCCAGCAGCCGTAGCCTACAGGGGAACTATGGCTACACCTTC. Its translation is CASSRSLQGNYGYTF. Combining the CDR3 with reference TRBV7-2 and TRBJ1-2 gives the whole variable domain GAGVSQSPSNKVTEKGKDVELRCDPISGHTALYWYRQSLGQGLEFLIYFQGNSAPDKSGLPSDRFSAERTGGSVSTLTIQRTQQEDSAVYLCASSRSLQGNYGYTFGSGTRLTVV.

This chain links TRBV4-2 with TRBJ1-5; tentatively, D is TRBD1 (6 bases). CDR1 and CDR2 from the germline V gene are LGHNA and YNFKEQ. V shed 3 bases and J shed 4 bases, with 13 bases lying between them. This CDR3 is built from 15 residues. The CDR3 loop is CASSQEWGQNQPQHF. The DNA of the CDR3 is TGTGCCAGCAGCCAGGAATGGGGACAAAATCAGCCCCAGCATTTT.

This chain joins TRBV9 and TRBJ1-2; 10 bases agree with TRBD1. Trimming cost V 3 bases and J 6 bases; bases outside gene matches: 17. Germline CDR1 reads SGDLS; CDR2 reads YYNGEE. This CDR3 has 18 residues. The CDR3: CASSAEAKPGQGIDGYTF. The CDR3 DNA is TGTGCCAGCAGCGCCGAAGCGAAACCGGGACAGGGGATCGATGGCTACACCTTC.

The chain recombines TRBV18 with TRBJ1-2; a possible D gene is TRBD1 (6 bases). The CDR3 sequence is 13 residues long. CDR1 KGHSH and CDR2 LQKENI come from the germline V gene. V shed 4 bases and J shed 2 bases, with 8 bases lying between them. CDR3 in DNA: TGTGCCAGCTCACGGACAGAGAACTATGGCTACACCTTC. This gives the protein CASSRTENYGYTF.

This sequence joins TRBV27 and TRBJ1-2, with 10 bases matching TRBD1. V dropped 5 bases and J dropped 8; count of bases not matched to a gene: 8. In germline, CDR1 is MNHEY, CDR2 SMNVEV (reference sequence). There are 14 residues in the CDR3. The CDR3 DNA reads as TGTGCCAGCAGTATCCGACAGGGGGCGGAGGGCTACACCTTC. This codes for CASSIRQGAEGYTF.

The V call is TRBV24-1, the J call TRBJ1-1, with TRBD1 matching over 10 bases. The CDR3 extends over 15 amino acids. V was clipped by 2 bases and J by 4 bases; unmatched bases: 3. Germline CDR1 reads KGHDR; CDR2 reads SFDVKD. CDR3 amino acids: CATSDSRTGGTEAFF. The CDR3 DNA follows: TGTGCCACCAGTGATTCACGGACAGGGGGCACTGAAGCTTTCTTT.

The V call is TRBV27, the J call TRBJ2-1; 10 nucleotides align to TRBD2. CDR1 and CDR2 (germline): MNHEY, SMNVEV (reference sequence). This CDR3 spans 15 amino acids. J lost 4 bases, V lost 5 bases, and 5 bases had no gene match. The CDR3 nucleotides read TGTGCCAGCAGTCCCCAGCGGGAGGGATACAATGAGCAGTTCTTC. Protein: CASSPQREGYNEQFF.

This rearrangement joins TRBV4-1 to TRBJ1-6, with 9 bases fitting TRBD1. Germline assignment: CDR1 MGHRA and CDR2 YSYEKL. Trimming at V came to 6 bases and at J to 7 bases, leaving 7 bases not matched to a gene. CDR3 length equals 15 residues. The CDR3 region is CASSPRDRVNSPLHF. As DNA, the CDR3 is TGCGCCAGCAGTCCCAGGGACAGGGTGAATTCACCCCTCCACTTT.

This clone was observed once. The CDR3 loop is CASSPTGAYEQYF. CDR3 nucleotide sequence: TGTGCCAGCAGTCCTACAGGGGCCTACGAGCAGTACTTC. The chain uses TRBV27 and TRBJ2-7; 7 positions agree with TRBD1. There are 13 residues in the CDR3. The junction had 3 bases not matched to a gene; V was cut back by 5 bases and J by 2 bases. Germline lookup yields CDR1 MNHEY and CDR2 SMNVEV (reference sequence).

The chain recombines TRBV11-3 with TRBJ2-7; 9 bases fit TRBD2. The CDR3 consists of 16 residues. Germline trimming cut 2 bases from V and 0 bases from J; bases unmatched to any gene: 5. The germline gives CDR1 SGHNT, CDR2 YENEEA. The CDR3 loop is CASSLIAGAISYEQYF. CDR3 in DNA: TGTGCCAGCAGCTTAATAGCGGGGGCGATCTCCTACGAGCAGTACTTC.